This T cell receptor (beta chain) was sequenced for a study of T cells in Graves' hyperthyroidism and ophthalmopathy. Whole-study context: Pretreatment peripheral blood was obtained at initial diagnosis.

The diagnoses drew upon clinical symptoms, serum thyroxine and TRAb, thyroid ultrasound and orbital computed tomography. This clonotype was recorded many times. Germline assignment: CDR1 SEHNR and CDR2 FQNEAQ (reference sequence). The V end lost 4 bases, the J end lost 6 bases, and 18 bases lay between the germline ends. The CDR3 covers 15 residues. RNA transcripts served as the template for amplifying TCR beta CDR3 regions. HTBI primers were used for first-round RT-PCR of the TCR CDR3. Via MiXCR, TCRdb re-called the multiplex PCR reads, giving one row per CDR3 protein. The data show 250,000 to 400,000 distinct CDR3 sequences, around 15% seen once.

V is TRBV7-9 and J is TRBJ1-2; TRBD1 might be the D (5 bases). The sample taken for sequencing was blood. The sequence came from a woman aged 40 to 55 with Graves' ophthalmopathy. DNA for the CDR3: TGTGCCAGCAGCTCGAAGACAGCGGCCTGGGATGGCTACACCTTC. Amino acid sequence: CASSSKTAAWDGYTF.